This is a list of T cell receptor beta chains from one sample in a study of tumor-infiltrating lymphocytes in localized non-small cell lung cancer. Clones were read by immunoSEQ multiplex PCR, and TCRdb kept only the in-frame ones, dropping some. The sample records 6,000 to 8,500 clones, approximately 71% being singletons. The sequenced sample was lung tumor tissue. Receptors were obtained from a human donor with non-small cell lung cancer. Both conserved end residues are part of each CDR3. A D gene is named only where the DNA matches it firmly. Where a row states a size, it is once, few, many or the class of an expanded clone; other rows omit it.

d_gene: NA
abundance: once
v_gene: TRBV12-5
j_gene: TRBJ2-2
CDR3aa: CASAPGSQNTGELFF
CDR3nt: TGTGCTAGTGCCCCTGGCAGCCAGAACACCGGGGAGCTGTTTTTT

d_gene: TRBD2
abundance: NA
v_gene: TRBV6-6
j_gene: TRBJ2-3
CDR3aa: CAGSGRLLAGADTQYF
CDR3nt: TGTGCCGGCAGTGGCCGATTGTTAGCGGGGGCAGATACGCAGTATTTT

d_gene: NA
abundance: NA
v_gene: TRBV6-6
j_gene: TRBJ1-5
CDR3aa: CATKKGLDQPQHF
CDR3nt: TGTGCCACCAAAAAGGGTCTTGATCAGCCCCAGCATTTT

d_gene: TRBD2
abundance: once
v_gene: TRBV9
j_gene: TRBJ2-2
CDR3aa: CASSERLAVFTGELFF
CDR3nt: TGTGCCAGCAGCGAACGACTAGCGGTTTTTACCGGGGAGCTGTTTTTT

d_gene: NA
abundance: NA
v_gene: TRBV10-1
j_gene: TRBJ2-5
CDR3aa: CASSESMSKETQYF
CDR3nt: TGCGCCAGCAGTGAGTCTATGTCAAAAGAGACCCAGTACTTC

d_gene: NA
abundance: NA
v_gene: TRBV7-7
j_gene: TRBJ2-1
CDR3aa: CASSLAGSNEQFF
CDR3nt: TGTGCCAGCAGCTTAGCAGGTAGCAATGAGCAGTTCTTC

d_gene: NA
abundance: NA
v_gene: TRBV6-5
j_gene: TRBJ2-3
CDR3aa: CASGPSRRTDTQYF
CDR3nt: TGTGCCAGCGGTCCTAGCCGGCGCACAGATACGCAGTATTTT

d_gene: TRBD1
abundance: once
v_gene: TRBV30
j_gene: TRBJ1-1
CDR3aa: CAWSAQGGRNTEAFF
CDR3nt: TGTGCCTGGAGTGCCCAGGGGGGCCGGAACACTGAAGCTTTCTTT

d_gene: NA
abundance: medium-sized
v_gene: TRBV7-2
j_gene: TRBJ1-1
CDR3aa: CASSVLGGKGAFF
CDR3nt: TGTGCCAGCAGCGTCCTGGGGGGGAAGGGAGCTTTCTTT

d_gene: TRBD1
abundance: NA
v_gene: TRBV19
j_gene: TRBJ1-5
CDR3aa: CASRAQGAEPQHF
CDR3nt: TGTGCCAGTAGGGCACAGGGGGCTGAGCCCCAGCATTTT

d_gene: TRBD2
abundance: NA
v_gene: TRBV15
j_gene: TRBJ2-2
CDR3aa: CATSRGTAGDGELFF
CDR3nt: TGTGCCACCAGCAGAGGGACTGCGGGGGACGGGGAGCTGTTTTTT

d_gene: NA
abundance: few
v_gene: TRBV6-5
j_gene: TRBJ1-3
CDR3aa: CASSYGRRPGNTIYF
CDR3nt: TGTGCCAGCAGTTACGGACGACGTCCTGGAAACACCATATATTTT

d_gene: TRBD1
abundance: NA
v_gene: TRBV30
j_gene: TRBJ2-1
CDR3aa: CAWSQDRVNEQFF
CDR3nt: TGTGCCTGGAGCCAAGACAGGGTAAATGAGCAGTTCTTC

d_gene: TRBD1
abundance: once
v_gene: TRBV9
j_gene: TRBJ2-2
CDR3aa: CASSKRGQANTGELFF
CDR3nt: TGTGCCAGCAGCAAGAGGGGACAGGCGAACACCGGGGAGCTGTTTTTT

d_gene: NA
abundance: NA
v_gene: TRBV14
j_gene: TRBJ1-1
CDR3aa: CASSQIGGLLTEAFF
CDR3nt: TGTGCCAGCAGCCAAATTGGGGGACTTCTCACTGAAGCTTTCTTT

d_gene: NA
abundance: NA
v_gene: TRBV6-1
j_gene: TRBJ1-1
CDR3aa: CASSEIEAFF
CDR3nt: TGTGCCAGCAGTGAAATTGAAGCTTTCTTT

d_gene: TRBD1
abundance: NA
v_gene: TRBV27
j_gene: TRBJ1-6
CDR3aa: CASRGTDRWNSPLHF
CDR3nt: TGTGCCAGCAGAGGGACAGACCGATGGAATTCACCCCTCCACTTT

d_gene: TRBD1
abundance: few
v_gene: TRBV5-1
j_gene: TRBJ1-1
CDR3aa: CASSPKAGGGNTEAFF
CDR3nt: TGCGCCAGCAGCCCCAAGGCAGGGGGCGGGAACACTGAAGCTTTCTTT

d_gene: NA
abundance: NA
v_gene: TRBV30
j_gene: TRBJ1-6
CDR3aa: CAWSVAAGVKSPLHF
CDR3nt: TGTGCCTGGAGTGTAGCGGCAGGGGTTAAATCACCCCTCCACTTT

d_gene: NA
abundance: few
v_gene: TRBV11-2
j_gene: TRBJ1-1
CDR3aa: CASSLGGNTEAFF
CDR3nt: TGTGCCAGCAGCTTAGGCGGGAACACTGAAGCTTTCTTT

d_gene: NA
abundance: NA
v_gene: TRBV4-3
j_gene: TRBJ2-7
CDR3aa: CASSQDRARGEQYF
CDR3nt: TGCGCCAGCAGCCAAGATAGGGCCAGGGGCGAGCAGTACTTC

d_gene: TRBD1
abundance: NA
v_gene: TRBV5-1
j_gene: TRBJ1-2
CDR3aa: CASSLAGTGGGYTF
CDR3nt: TGCGCCAGCAGCTTGGCCGGGACAGGGGGTGGCTACACCTTC

d_gene: NA
abundance: NA
v_gene: TRBV19
j_gene: TRBJ2-7
CDR3aa: CATSLGQGPYEQYF
CDR3nt: TGTGCCACCTCCCTAGGGCAGGGGCCCTACGAGCAGTACTTC

d_gene: NA
abundance: NA
v_gene: TRBV29-1
j_gene: TRBJ1-5
CDR3aa: CSVVRDGDNQPQHF
CDR3nt: TGCAGCGTTGTAAGGGACGGAGACAATCAGCCCCAGCATTTT

d_gene: NA
abundance: NA
v_gene: TRBV5-6
j_gene: TRBJ1-2
CDR3aa: CASSLGSREQANYGYTF
CDR3nt: TGTGCCAGCAGCTTGGGTAGTCGGGAGCAAGCTAACTATGGCTACACCTTC

d_gene: TRBD2
abundance: NA
v_gene: TRBV19
j_gene: TRBJ2-2
CDR3aa: CASSPASGGSGELFF
CDR3nt: TGTGCCAGTAGTCCGGCTAGCGGGGGATCCGGGGAGCTGTTTTTT

d_gene: NA
abundance: NA
v_gene: TRBV23-1
j_gene: TRBJ1-4
CDR3aa: CASSQLRTVKEKLFF
CDR3nt: TGCGCCAGCAGTCAATTAAGGACAGTCAAGGAAAAACTGTTTTTT

d_gene: NA
abundance: NA
v_gene: TRBV18
j_gene: TRBJ2-2
CDR3aa: CASIPQGTGELFF
CDR3nt: TGTGCCAGCATTCCACAGGGCACCGGGGAGCTGTTTTTT

d_gene: TRBD1
abundance: few
v_gene: TRBV11-2
j_gene: TRBJ1-1
CDR3aa: CASSRRQGQNTEAFF
CDR3nt: TGTGCCAGCAGCCGGAGACAGGGACAGAACACTGAAGCTTTCTTT

d_gene: NA
abundance: NA
v_gene: TRBV27
j_gene: TRBJ2-1
CDR3aa: CASSLSVGRNEQFF
CDR3nt: TGTGCCAGCAGTTTATCGGTGGGTAGAAATGAGCAGTTCTTC

d_gene: NA
abundance: once
v_gene: TRBV19
j_gene: TRBJ1-5
CDR3aa: CASGGRGGQPQHF
CDR3nt: TGTGCCAGTGGCGGGAGGGGTGGACAGCCCCAGCATTTT

d_gene: NA
abundance: NA
v_gene: TRBV7-9
j_gene: TRBJ1-6
CDR3aa: CASSLPNSPLHF
CDR3nt: TGTGCCAGCAGCTTGCCAAATTCACCCCTCCACTTT

d_gene: TRBD2
abundance: NA
v_gene: TRBV5-1
j_gene: TRBJ2-3
CDR3aa: CASSLGGGGATDTQYF
CDR3nt: TGCGCCAGCAGCTTGGGTGGCGGGGGGGCTACAGATACGCAGTATTTT

d_gene: NA
abundance: NA
v_gene: TRBV7-9
j_gene: TRBJ1-1
CDR3aa: CASSFSVIKSENAAFF
CDR3nt: TGTGCCAGCAGCTTTAGCGTAATAAAATCAGAAAATGCGGCTTTCTTT

d_gene: NA
abundance: NA
v_gene: TRBV19
j_gene: TRBJ1-1
CDR3aa: CASSIVNMNTEAFF
CDR3nt: TGTGCCAGTAGTATAGTGAACATGAACACTGAAGCTTTCTTT

d_gene: TRBD1
abundance: once
v_gene: TRBV2
j_gene: TRBJ1-5
CDR3aa: CASSELTGVGQPQHF
CDR3nt: TGTGCCAGCAGTGAACTGACAGGGGTAGGGCAGCCCCAGCATTTT

d_gene: NA
abundance: NA
v_gene: TRBV5-1
j_gene: TRBJ2-5
CDR3aa: CASSSDLTQYF
CDR3nt: TGCGCCAGCAGCTCCGATCTGACCCAGTACTTC

d_gene: NA
abundance: NA
v_gene: TRBV5-1
j_gene: TRBJ2-2
CDR3aa: CASSHEQVGTGELFF
CDR3nt: TGCGCCAGCAGCCATGAGCAAGTTGGCACCGGGGAGCTGTTTTTT

d_gene: NA
abundance: NA
v_gene: TRBV6-1
j_gene: TRBJ1-2
CDR3aa: CASTSGLGGYTF
CDR3nt: TGTGCCAGCACTTCGGGGCTGGGGGGCTACACCTTC

d_gene: NA
abundance: NA
v_gene: TRBV5-6
j_gene: TRBJ2-6
CDR3aa: CASSSLRNSGANVLTF
CDR3nt: TGTGCCAGCAGCTCCCTGAGAAACTCTGGGGCCAACGTCCTGACTTTC

d_gene: TRBD1
abundance: NA
v_gene: TRBV7-7
j_gene: TRBJ1-2
CDR3aa: CASSSQQGAQGYTF
CDR3nt: TGTGCTAGCAGCTCCCAACAGGGGGCTCAGGGCTACACCTTC

d_gene: NA
abundance: NA
v_gene: TRBV5-1
j_gene: TRBJ1-3
CDR3aa: CASSPGHEGNTIYF
CDR3nt: TGCGCCAGCAGCCCGGGCCATGAAGGAAACACCATATATTTT